What follows are 21 T cell receptor beta chains derived from one specimen sequenced in a study of regulatory T cells in long-lasting Graves disease. Building the TCR beta libraries relied on iRepertoire HTBI primers, and CDR3 regions underwent Arm-PCR. TCRdb used MiXCR to reprocess the multiplex PCR reads, holding one entry per CDR3 protein. This table holds 600,000 to 850,000 distinct CDR3 sequences, around 30% found once. As to time point: persistent/refractory GD, antithyroid drugs over 5 years with positive TRAb. The authors made the TCR library using RNA they extracted from PBMCs. This sample comprised peripheral blood mononuclear cells (PBMCs), obtained when the disease was refractory, from a patient treated with antithyroid drugs. The receptors derive from a female donor with Graves disease.

The CDR3 nucleotides are TGCAGCATTGGAGGGACCTCCGCCATGGAGACTGAAGCTTTCTTT. Encoded protein: CSIGGTSAMETEAFF. The rearrangement uses TRBV29-1 and TRBJ1-1, with a possible D match to TRBD1 (5 bases). The CDR3 is 15 residues long. Germline-derived CDR1 and CDR2 are SQVTM and ANQGSEA. Trimming pared 8 bases from V and 5 bases from J, leaving 24 bases between.

This CDR3 is CASSSRGLAGTYEQYF. The CDR3 DNA is TGTGCCAGCAGCTCCCGTGGGCTAGCGGGGACCTACGAGCAGTACTTC. The J gene is TRBJ2-7, the V gene TRBV5-5, with TRBD2 matching over 9 bases. V dropped 3 bases and J dropped 2; count of bases not matched to a gene: 9. CDR1 SGHKS and CDR2 YYEKEE come from the germline V gene (reference sequence). The CDR3 contains 16 residues.

This chain links TRBV7-9 with TRBJ1-5, with a tentative D call TRBD1 (5 bases). From germline, CDR1 is SEHNR and CDR2 FQNEAQ (reference sequence). The CDR3 runs 15 residues. Trimming shortened V by 4 bases and J by 4 bases, and 14 bases separated the two germline ends. The CDR3 nucleotides read TGTGCCAGCAGCTCAACCCGGGGCACAAATCAGCCCCAGCATTTT. Amino acid sequence: CASSSTRGTNQPQHF. Based on the CDR3 plus reference TRBV7-9 and TRBJ1-5, the full variable domain is DTGVSQNPRHKITKRGQNVTFRCDPISEHNRLYWYRQTLGQGPEFLTYFQNEAQLEKSRLLSDRFSAERPKGSFSTLEIQRTEQGDSAMYLCASSSTRGTNQPQHFGDGTRLSIL.

At least ten counts were recorded for this clonotype. The genes are TRBV28 and TRBJ1-1, with D perhaps TRBD1 (5 bases). The CDR3 has 15 amino acids. The V gene lost 2 bases and the J gene lost 1 base, with 11 bases spanning the gap. The germline CDR1 and CDR2 sequences are MDHEN and SYDVKM. CDR3 DNA: TGTGCCAGCAGTTTAGAGACAGTCCCGAACACTGAAGCTTTCTTT. Translation gives CASSLETVPNTEAFF.

CDR3 loop: CASSSQREYDEQYF. Written as DNA, the CDR3 is TGTGCCAGCAGTTCCCAGCGGGAGTACGACGAGCAGTACTTC. J is TRBJ2-7 and V is TRBV6-2 or TRBV6-3, with TRBD2 identical over 8 bases. Trimming cost V 4 bases and J 5 bases; bases outside gene matches: 7. CDR3 length: 14 residues. Germline loops: CDR1 MNHEY, CDR2 SVGEGT.

This clonotype has more than one count but fewer than ten. The CDR3, as DNA: TGCGCCAGCAGCTTGGATACGGCTGGCTACGAGCAGTACTTC. It is translated as CASSLDTAGYEQYF. The V gene is TRBV5-1, the J gene TRBJ2-7; no reliable D call. The V end lost 0 bases, the J end lost 3 bases, and 10 bases lay between the germline ends. CDR3 size: 14 residues. CDR1 SGHRS and CDR2 YFSETQ come from the germline V gene.

The sample holds a few counts of this clonotype. The chain uses TRBV20-1 and TRBJ1-1; the match to TRBD1 covers 8 bases. With V trimmed by 0 bases and J by 6 bases, 6 bases remained unmatched. The germline V gene encodes CDR1 DFQATT and CDR2 SNEGSKA (reference sequence). CDR3 length: 14 amino acids. The CDR3 DNA reads TGCAGTGCTAGAGATCGGACAGGGCGGCCTGAAGCTTTCTTT. Its protein is CSARDRTGRPEAFF.

This chain links TRBV11-2 with TRBJ1-3; D gene ambiguous. CDR3 size: 14 residues. CDR1 is SGHAT and CDR2 is FQNNGV in the germline V gene. The germline V and J ends were trimmed by 7 bases and 5 bases, with 15 bases remaining between them. The CDR3 loop reads CASIEERYRNTIYF. The CDR3, as DNA: TGTGCCAGCATCGAAGAGAGGTACCGAAACACCATATATTTT.

The chain combines TRBV6-2 or TRBV6-3 with TRBJ1-1, with a possible D match to TRBD1 (5 bases). This CDR3 has 15 amino acids. The V end was cut by 5 bases, the J end by 2 bases, with 15 bases between. In germline, CDR1 is MNHEY, CDR2 SVGEGT. Here the CDR3 reads CASSAFPGANTEAFF. CDR3 DNA: TGTGCCAGCAGTGCTTTCCCCGGGGCCAACACTGAAGCTTTCTTT.

Comment on this clonotype: This probably arose from a read error, given a far larger clone one base away. The chain couples TRBV6-1 to TRBJ1-2, with 9 bases identical to TRBD1. J lost 8 bases, V lost 6 bases, and 7 bases had no gene match. There are 13 residues in the CDR3. Germline V CDR1 and CDR2: MNHNS, SASEGT. CDR3 sequence (DNA): TGTGCCAGCAGCGCCGGGACAGGGTTCGGCTACACCTTC. This sequence encodes CASSAGTGFGYTF.

This clonotype was counted only a few times. The chain combines TRBV6-5 with TRBJ1-1; 12 nucleotides match TRBD1. The CDR3 is 14 amino acids. V lost 4 bases and J lost 11; bases outside the gene matches: 8. The germline V gene encodes CDR1 MNHEY and CDR2 SVGAGI. CDR3 DNA sequence: TGTGCCAGCAGTTCTGGGACAGGGGGCGTGGGTGCTTTCTTT. It encodes CASSSGTGGVGAFF.

This clonotype has ten or more counts. V usage is TRBV10-3 and J usage is TRBJ2-5; 11 positions match TRBD2. Germline V gene data show CDR1 as ENHRY and CDR2 as SYGVKD. Trimming took 10 bases from V and 3 from J; bases not matched to a gene: 13. The CDR3 contains 16 residues. CDR3 coding DNA: TGTGCCACCTCCGGGACTAGCGGCCCTAGAGAAGAGACCCAGTACTTC. Translated: CATSGTSGPREETQYF.

In this sample, this clonotype turned up many times. The chain links TRBV28 to TRBJ2-5; D possibly corresponds to TRBD1 (6 bases). With 2 bases removed from V and 4 bases from J, the gap between germline ends came to 14 bases. This CDR3 has 15 residues. From germline, CDR1 is MDHEN and CDR2 SYDVKM. The CDR3 spells CASSLLFRGRETQYF. In nucleotides, the CDR3 is TGTGCCAGCAGTTTACTATTCAGGGGAAGAGAGACCCAGTACTTC.

This clonotype was seen a handful of times. The V and J genes are TRBV27 and TRBJ2-5; D is possibly TRBD1 (5 bases). Germline values: CDR1 MNHEY, CDR2 SMNVEV (reference sequence). V was pared by 6 bases and J by 5 bases, with 13 bases between. This CDR3 has 13 amino acids. The CDR3 loop is CASRDTIVETQYF. As DNA, the CDR3 is TGTGCCAGCAGGGACACGATTGTGGAGACCCAGTACTTC.

Details on this clonotype: A read error is possible here, since a much larger clone lies one base away. The CDR3 end shows no conserved phenylalanine or tryptophan, and so a read error is likely. The chain employs TRBV6-1 and TRBJ1-4; D is ambiguous. The CDR3 covers 11 residues. V dropped 2 bases and J dropped 7 bases, with 2 bases sitting between them. CDR1 and CDR2 from the germline V gene are MNHNS and SASEGT. CDR3 sequence reads: CASSESEKLFS. CDR3 in DNA: TGTGCCAGCAGTGAATCTGAAAAACTGTTTTCT.

The chain is built from TRBV30 and TRBJ1-4; D call uncertain. Germline CDR1 reads GTSNPN; CDR2 reads SVGIG (reference sequence). V lost 4 bases and J 8 bases, leaving 8 bases between the germline ends. The CDR3 consists of 11 residues. This CDR3 is CAWTSGEKLFF. The CDR3, as DNA: TGTGCCTGGACGTCCGGGGAAAAACTGTTTTTT.

In the case of this clonotype: Mismatch with germline at one junction end may stem from a read error. The chain joins TRBV25-1 to TRBJ1-2; D unclear. Germline CDR1 is MGHDK and CDR2 is SYGVNS. CDR3 size: 11 residues. CDR3 coding DNA: TGTGCCAGCAGTGAGGGCAGCCTCGCTAGCTTC. Encoded protein: CASSEGSLASF.

V and J are TRBV20-1 and TRBJ2-5, with D hard to call. V lost 0 bases to trimming and J lost 1 base, with 12 bases between them. Germline assignment: CDR1 DFQATT and CDR2 SNEGSKA (reference sequence). The CDR3 runs 15 residues. CDR3 DNA: TGCAGTGCTAGAGATCCCCAAGGCCTCCAAGAGACCCAGTACTTC. This sequence encodes CSARDPQGLQETQYF.

This clonotype occurred once. The chain carries TRBV9 and TRBJ1-4; 9 positions agree with TRBD1. Germline CDR1 is SGDLS and CDR2 is YYNGEE. This CDR3 has 16 amino acids. The J segment lost 5 bases and the V segment lost 3 bases, leaving 8 bases of the junction unmatched. The CDR3 DNA is TGTGCCAGCAGCGCCGCGCCGGGACAGGGCAATGAAAAACTGTTTTTT. Protein: CASSAAPGQGNEKLFF.

This clonotype has only a few counts. This rearrangement joins TRBV20-1 to TRBJ1-1; D call uncertain. The CDR3 runs 10 residues. Germline V gene lookup returns CDR1 DFQATT and CDR2 SNEGSKA (reference sequence). CDR3 residues: CSAGRIEAFF. The CDR3 DNA sequence: TGCAGCGCCGGGAGAATCGAAGCTTTCTTT.

This clonotype was counted between two and nine times. CDR3 sequence: CASGRQGEGVYGYTF. DNA of the CDR3: TGTGCCAGCGGACGACAAGGGGAGGGGGTCTATGGCTACACCTTC. The chain carries TRBV27 and TRBJ1-2; weak D call: TRBD1 (6 bases). Per germline, CDR1 MNHEY and CDR2 SMNVEV (reference sequence). The length of the CDR3 is 15 residues. The V gene lost 8 bases and the J gene lost 4 bases, with 20 bases spanning the gap.